Following are 20 T cell receptor beta chains from one sample sequenced in a study of early T cells in non-severe SARS-CoV-2 infection. TCRdb reanalysed the 5' RACE reads using MiXCR and keeps one entry per CDR3 protein. The table includes around 58,000 distinct CDR3 sequences, about 7.7% detected once. The input for sequencing was whole blood, taken at baseline. These receptor sequences come from an adult who was a healthcare worker with PCR-confirmed SARS-CoV-2 infection or an uninfected control (not recorded which).

This clonotype has more than one count but fewer than ten. This chain uses TRBV11-2 with TRBJ2-1; 8 nucleotides align to TRBD2. CDR3 length equals 17 residues. The V segment lost 5 bases and the J segment 4 bases; nucleotides outside the gene matches: 13. Germline loops: CDR1 SGHAT, CDR2 FQNNGV. In DNA form, the CDR3 reads TGTGCCAGCAGCCCAGACGGGGCGGGAGGCCGATACAATGAGCAGTTCTTC. Its translation is CASSPDGAGGRYNEQFF.

As regards this clonotype: Without the conserved terminal phenylalanine or tryptophan, this CDR3 likely stems from a read error. The chain uses TRBV24-1 and TRBJ1-5, with D possibly matching TRBD1 (6 bases). V lost 4 bases and J 1 base, leaving 10 bases between the germline ends. CDR3 length: 15 amino acids. CDR1 and CDR2 (germline): KGHDR, SFDVKD. CDR3 region: CATSEGGRSNQPQHY. In DNA, the CDR3 is TGTGCCACCAGTGAGGGGGGCCGGAGCAATCAGCCCCAGCATTAT.

This chain connects TRBV20-1 to TRBJ2-7, with 7 bases that match TRBD2. The germline V gene has CDR1 DFQATT and CDR2 SNEGSKA (reference sequence). The CDR3 contains 14 residues. The trim removed 5 bases at V and 4 bases at J, leaving 11 bases unmatched. The CDR3 region is CSADRGERLYEQYF. The CDR3 DNA reads TGCAGTGCTGATCGGGGGGAGCGCCTGTACGAGCAGTACTTC.

The V gene is TRBV20-1, the J gene TRBJ2-2, with TRBD1 identical over 7 bases. Germline trimming cut 4 bases from V and 6 bases from J; bases unmatched to any gene: 8. There are 14 residues in the CDR3. Germline V CDR1 and CDR2: DFQATT, SNEGSKA (reference sequence). CDR3 loop: CSANAGTASGELFF. CDR3 coding DNA: TGCAGTGCTAACGCCGGGACAGCATCCGGGGAGCTGTTTTTT.

The V gene is TRBV20-1, the J gene TRBJ1-5; tentatively, D is TRBD1 (6 bases). The germline V gene encodes CDR1 DFQATT and CDR2 SNEGSKA (reference sequence). CDR3 length: 15 residues. The ends were cut back, 6 bases at V and 7 bases at J, with 22 bases in the middle. CDR3 region: CSASPNSGGGQPQHF. CDR3 coding DNA: TGCAGTGCCAGCCCCAACAGTGGGGGCGGGCAGCCCCAGCATTTT.

With respect to this clonotype: This CDR3 is missing its conserved last phenylalanine or tryptophan, likely due to a read error. The chain couples TRBV12-3 or TRBV12-4 to TRBJ1-5, with D unclear. Between the trimmed V and J ends, which lost 3 bases and 0 bases, there was a span of 6 bases. CDR3 size: 14 residues. CDR3 DNA: TGTGCCAGCAGTTTTGGTTATAGCAATCAGCCCCAGCATTCT. Its translation is CASSFGYSNQPQHS.

The CDR3 nucleotides are TGCGCCAGCAGCCGGGCCTTGCTAGCGGGACCTACGGGGGAGCTGTTTTTT. Translated, it gives CASSRALLAGPTGELFF. The genes are TRBV4-3 and TRBJ2-2, with TRBD2 matching over 9 bases. The CDR3 loop spans 17 amino acids. Germline trimming cut 4 bases from V and 8 bases from J; bases unmatched to any gene: 14. Germline V gene sequence: CDR1 LGHNA, CDR2 YSLEER.

The rearrangement links TRBV6-4 to TRBJ2-7; tentatively, D is TRBD2 (7 bases). CDR1 MRHNA and CDR2 SNTAGT come from the germline V gene. The CDR3 length is 15 residues. Trimming shortened V by 3 bases and J by 0 bases, and 12 bases separated the two germline ends. Written as DNA, the CDR3 is TGTGCCAGCAGTGAGGGGGCTAGCGGCTCCTACGAGCAGTACTTC. Amino acids: CASSEGASGSYEQYF.

This clonotype has a handful of counts. This chain joins TRBV18 and TRBJ1-1, with a tentative D call TRBD1 (6 bases). V lost 9 bases to trimming and J lost 0 bases, with 17 bases between them. The germline gives CDR1 KGHSH, CDR2 LQKENI. This CDR3 has 15 amino acids. This CDR3 reads CASSPRGVLNTEAFF. In DNA, the CDR3 is TGTGCCAGTTCTCCAAGGGGGGTTTTGAACACTGAAGCTTTCTTT.

This clonotype was counted at least ten times. The chain links TRBV6-5 to TRBJ2-7, with D possibly TRBD1 on 5 matching bases. Per germline, CDR1 MNHEY and CDR2 SVGAGI. Trimming cost V 5 bases and J 2 bases, with 13 bases left between them. The CDR3 runs to 14 residues. CDR3 nucleotide sequence: TGTGCCAGCAGTAAAGAGCAGGGTGCCTACGAGCAGTACTTC. Its protein is CASSKEQGAYEQYF.

At least ten counts were recorded for this clonotype. V and J are TRBV4-1 and TRBJ1-5; D is possibly TRBD1 (5 bases). Trimming pared 0 bases from V and 4 bases from J, leaving 13 bases between. The CDR3 loop spans 16 amino acids. The germline V gene has CDR1 MGHRA and CDR2 YSYEKL. The CDR3 spells CASSQDGGLGNQPQHF. The CDR3 nucleotides read TGCGCCAGCAGCCAAGATGGGGGGTTAGGGAATCAGCCCCAGCATTTT.

At least ten counts were recorded for this clonotype. This chain uses TRBV28 with TRBJ2-2; the D gene is possibly TRBD2 (6 bases). This CDR3 has 14 residues. Germline CDR1 is MDHEN and CDR2 is SYDVKM. V lost 3 bases and J 7 bases, leaving 12 bases between the germline ends. The DNA of the CDR3 is TGTGCCAGCAGTTTCAACATGGGAGGCGGGGAGCTGTTTTTT. It yields the protein CASSFNMGGGELFF. Drawing the rest from reference TRBV28 and TRBJ2-2, the complete variable domain is DVKVTQSSRYLVKRTGEKVFLECVQDMDHENMFWYRQDPGLGLRLIYFSYDVKMKEKGDIPEGYSVSREKKERFSLILESASTNQTSMYLCASSFNMGGGELFFGEGSRLTVL.

The gene calls are TRBV4-1 and TRBJ2-5; D uncertain. The CDR3 extends over 15 amino acids. Germline V gives CDR1 MGHRA, CDR2 YSYEKL. V lost 3 bases and J 2 bases, leaving 13 bases between the germline ends. In DNA, the CDR3 is TGCGCCAGCAGCCAGACCCAGTCGGCGCAAGAGACCCAGTACTTC. Translation: CASSQTQSAQETQYF.

The chain employs TRBV29-1 and TRBJ2-5; TRBD2 aligns across 12 bases. With 2 bases clipped from V and 7 bases from J, the junction kept 11 bases outside the gene matches. Germline V gives CDR1 SQVTM, CDR2 ANQGSEA. The CDR3 extends over 16 amino acids. CDR3 in DNA: TGCAGCGTTGAAAGGTCGTCGACTAGCGGGAGAGCGACCCAGTACTTC. This codes for CSVERSSTSGRATQYF.

On this clonotype itself: A junction boundary mismatches the germline segment, possibly from a read error. The chain recombines TRBV29-1 with TRBJ2-6, with 10 bases that match TRBD1. This CDR3 contains 17 residues. Germline-derived CDR1 and CDR2 are SQVTM and ANQGSEA. This CDR3 reads CSVTRDRGPSGVNVLTF. CDR3 coding DNA: TGCAGCGTAACCCGGGACAGGGGCCCCTCTGGGGTCAACGTCCTGACTTTC.

This clonotype was seen many times. The V and J genes are TRBV12-3 or TRBV12-4 and TRBJ2-6, with unresolved D. V dropped 2 bases and J dropped 0 bases, with 2 bases sitting between them. This CDR3 has 14 amino acids. CDR3 nucleotide sequence: TGTGCCAGCAGTTTAAACTCTGGGGCCAACGTCCTGACTTTC. As protein: CASSLNSGANVLTF.

The V gene is TRBV20-1, the J gene TRBJ1-2; TRBD1 is a possible D gene (6 bases). CDR1 is DFQATT and CDR2 is SNEGSKA in the germline V gene (reference sequence). CDR3 length equals 14 residues. Trimming pared 6 bases from V and 2 bases from J, leaving 16 bases between. This CDR3 is CSATQGTQNYGYTF. For the CDR3, the DNA is TGCAGTGCCACGCAAGGGACACAAAACTATGGCTACACCTTC.

This clonotype has at least ten counts. The genes are TRBV10-3 and TRBJ1-1; D is ambiguous. The CDR3 is 13 amino acids. From germline, CDR1 is ENHRY and CDR2 SYGVKD. V was clipped by 6 bases and J by 0 bases, with 8 bases between them. CDR3 nucleotides: TGTGCCATCAGGGAGAGCCTGAACACTGAAGCTTTCTTT. Translation gives CAIRESLNTEAFF.

The chain employs TRBV10-3 and TRBJ2-7; 9 bases map to TRBD1. From germline, CDR1 is ENHRY and CDR2 SYGVKD. This CDR3 contains 15 residues. Unmatched junction bases numbered 6, after V lost 6 bases and J lost 0 bases. In DNA, the CDR3 is TGTGCCATCAGCACCGGACAGGGGAGCTCCTACGAGCAGTACTTC. It codes for CAISTGQGSSYEQYF.

Many counts were recorded for this clonotype. This rearrangement joins TRBV7-6 to TRBJ2-5; D remains unclear. There are 14 residues in the CDR3. V dropped 1 base and J dropped 4 bases, with 10 bases sitting between them. CDR1 SGHVS and CDR2 FNYEAQ come from the germline V gene. CDR3 in amino acids: CASSLDLKIETQYF. DNA of the CDR3: TGTGCCAGCAGCTTAGATCTAAAAATAGAGACCCAGTACTTC.